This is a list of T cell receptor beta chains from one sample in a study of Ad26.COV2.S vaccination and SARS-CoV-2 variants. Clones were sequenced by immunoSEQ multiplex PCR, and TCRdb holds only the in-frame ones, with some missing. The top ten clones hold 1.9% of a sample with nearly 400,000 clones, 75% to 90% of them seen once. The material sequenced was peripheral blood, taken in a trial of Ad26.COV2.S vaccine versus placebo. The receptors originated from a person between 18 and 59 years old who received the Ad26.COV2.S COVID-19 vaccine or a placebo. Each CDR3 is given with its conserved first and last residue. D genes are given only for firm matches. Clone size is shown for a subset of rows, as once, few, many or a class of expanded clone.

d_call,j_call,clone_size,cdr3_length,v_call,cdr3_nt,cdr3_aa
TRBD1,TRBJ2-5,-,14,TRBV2,TGTGCCAGCCGGGACAGGGAATTCCAAGAGACCCAGTACTTC,CASRDREFQETQYF
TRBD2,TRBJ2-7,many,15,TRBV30,TGTGCCTGGAGTGTACTTGGGCGGGAGATCTACGAGCAGTACTTC,CAWSVLGREIYEQYF
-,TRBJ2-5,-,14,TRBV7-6,TGTGCCAGCAGCTTAGTACAGAGGGGGAGGACCCAGTACTTC,CASSLVQRGRTQYF
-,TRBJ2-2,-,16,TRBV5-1,TGCGCCAGCAGCTTGGATCCGGGGACTTCATACGAGGAGCTGTTTTTT,CASSLDPGTSYEELFF
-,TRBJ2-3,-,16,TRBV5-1,TGCGCCAGCAGCTCCGGACACGATACGGACACAGATACGCAGTATTTT,CASSSGHDTDTDTQYF
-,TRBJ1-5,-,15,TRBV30,TGTGCCTGGGAAATCGGAGGGCAGGGGAATCAGCCCCAGCATTTT,CAWEIGGQGNQPQHF
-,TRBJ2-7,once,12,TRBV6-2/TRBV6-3,TGTGCCAGCAGTTACAGCTCCTACGAGCAGTACTTC,CASSYSSYEQYF
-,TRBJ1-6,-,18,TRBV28,TGTGCCAGCAGTTTAGGTCAAGGAGCGTGGTCCTATAATTCACCCCTCCACTTT,CASSLGQGAWSYNSPLHF
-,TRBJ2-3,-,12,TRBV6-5,TGTGCCAGCAGTAGCAGCACAGATACGCAGTATTTT,CASSSSTDTQYF
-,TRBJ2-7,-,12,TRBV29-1,TGCAGCGTTGTTTTCTCTTTCGGGGAGCAGTACTTC,CSVVFSFGEQYF
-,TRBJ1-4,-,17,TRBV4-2,TGTGCCAGCAGCCAAGATTCGGCCCGGACGCGAGGTGAAAAACTGTTTTTT,CASSQDSARTRGEKLFF
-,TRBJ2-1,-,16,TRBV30,TGTGCCTGGAGTGTACCCGGGACACGGTGGTACAATGAGCAGTTCTTC,CAWSVPGTRWYNEQFF
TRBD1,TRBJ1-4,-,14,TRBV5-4,TGTGCCAGCAGCTCTGGGACAGAGGGTGAAAAACTGTTTTTT,CASSSGTEGEKLFF
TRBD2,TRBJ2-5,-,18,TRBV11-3,TGTGCCAGCAGCTTAGTAGTAGGTAGCGGGAGCTCAGGAGAGACCCAGTACTTC,CASSLVVGSGSSGETQYF
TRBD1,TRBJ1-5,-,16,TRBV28,TGTGCCAGCAGTTTATGGACAGGGCAGGGCAATCAGCCCCAGCATTTT,CASSLWTGQGNQPQHF
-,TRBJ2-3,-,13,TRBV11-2,TGTGCCAGCAGCTTAGATAGGGCAGATACGCAGTATTTT,CASSLDRADTQYF